This T cell receptor beta chain was sequenced in a study of T-cell memory formation after mild COVID-19. TCRdb reprocessed the 5' RACE reads with MiXCR, giving one entry per CDR3 protein. This table holds roughly 600,000 distinct CDR3 sequences, 18% found once. Points on this clonotype: Its antigen is currently unknown.

General observations from the study: Cross-reactive memory appears to have joined, as suggested by some responding clones showing up in pre-infection memory. CD8+ contracting clones occupied EMRA, while CD4+ ones occupied mainly CM and EM.

The receptor was isolated from an adult woman who had mild COVID-19 (a few samples of this study predate the infection). Cell type and time point are not known. The sample consisted of PBMCs or a T cell subset sorted from them (not recorded which).

CDR3 in DNA: TGTGCCAGCAGCCAAGGGATAGAACTTTCGGAGACCCAGTACTTC. Amino acid sequence: CASSQGIELSETQYF. The rearrangement joins TRBV3-1 to TRBJ2-5, with D hard to call. The CDR3 totals 15 residues. The V gene's germline CDR1 is LGHDT and CDR2 YNNKEL (reference sequence). V lost 1 base and J 5 bases, leaving 14 bases between the germline ends.